The TCR beta chain described here comes from a study of vaccination effects on CD4 cells after COVID-19. Study-wide findings and caveats: In the late period after vaccination, infection- and vaccine-induced clones contracted markedly.

Here immunoSEQ multiplex PCR was the method, and the copy in TCRdb shows in-frame clones only, minus some. Of roughly 57,000 clones listed, more than 65% are singletons. Peptide-pool stimulation followed by sequencing identified expanded antigen-specific CD4+ clonotypes in the ViraFEST assay. The culture ran for 10 to 11 days, and then CD4+ T cells were isolated. This individual tested PCR-positive for SARS-CoV-2 infection between March and December 2020. PBMC were cultured at roughly 2 million per well with approximately 9 IU/ml IL-2 and approximately 10 ug/ml peptides. In germline, CDR1 is GTSNPN, CDR2 SVGIG (reference sequence). This CDR3 is 16 amino acids long. Trimming removed 4 bases from V and 1 base from J; junction bases left unmatched: 12. This clone was counted between two and nine times. Antigen unknown.

This chain joins TRBV30 and TRBJ1-2; 7 nucleotides align to TRBD1. The TCR was taken from a human donor who had a prior SARS-CoV-2 infection. The specimen was CD4+ T cells from PBMCs cultured with HIV peptides, collected before COVID-19 vaccination. Subset noted: HIV-1 Nef peptide pool negative control/reference culture. CDR3 DNA: TGTGCCTGGATGGACAGGACAGCAAATTATAACTATGGCTACACCTTC. As protein: CAWMDRTANYNYGYTF.